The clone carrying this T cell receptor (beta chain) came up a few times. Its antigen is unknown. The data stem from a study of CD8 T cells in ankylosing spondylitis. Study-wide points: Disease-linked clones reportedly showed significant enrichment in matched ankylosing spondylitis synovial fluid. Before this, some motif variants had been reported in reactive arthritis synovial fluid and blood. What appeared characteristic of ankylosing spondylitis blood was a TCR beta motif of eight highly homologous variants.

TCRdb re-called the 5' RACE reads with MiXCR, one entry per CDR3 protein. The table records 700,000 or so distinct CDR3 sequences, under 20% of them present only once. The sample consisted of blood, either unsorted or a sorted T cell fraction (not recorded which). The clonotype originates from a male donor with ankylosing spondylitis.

CDR3 DNA: TGTGCCAGCAGCCTTCGAGGGACTAGCGGGGGCGAAGAGACCCAGTACTTC. Its translation is CASSLRGTSGGEETQYF. The chain links TRBV7-3 to TRBJ2-5; 14 bases match TRBD2. CDR3 size: 17 residues. Germline V gene lookup returns CDR1 SGHTA and CDR2 FQGTGA. V gave up 5 bases and J gave up 3 bases; unmatched junction bases: 8.